This TCR beta chain is drawn from a study of human T cells and chemical hapten exposure. Study-wide background: All patients underwent weekly scalp dosing with diphenylcyclopropenone for the full approximately 23-week study.

Time point: patch test 1, 2 weeks after DPC sensitization. The treatment here: therapeutic diphenylcyclopropenone sensitization with weekly scalp DPC. Methods used by the authors: Individual samples carried between roughly 20,000 and 690,600 TCRs, with 85,000 to 100,000 as the median. TCRdb analysed the RACE reads with MiXCR anew, one entry per CDR3 protein. For this entry, the V and J calls and clone size follow TCRdb and not the study's own pipeline. The data contain around 160,000 distinct CDR3 sequences, more than 12% of them singletons. This clonotype was counted only a few times. V trimming: 6 bases; J trimming: 3 bases; junction bases outside the gene matches: 6. The CDR3 runs 13 residues. Germline CDR1 and CDR2: DFQATT and SNEGSKA (reference sequence).

The chain joins TRBV20-1 to TRBJ2-5; 8 nucleotides align to TRBD1. This clonotype was sampled from a woman in her twenties or thirties with alopecia areata. Some clones in this sample may be carry-over from other donors' samples. The sample here was whole blood, taken in connection with sensitization to the hapten diphenylcyclopropenone (DPC). The CDR3 sequence is CSARSDREETQYF. CDR3 bases: TGCAGTGCAAGATCGGACAGGGAAGAGACCCAGTACTTC.